The source of this T cell receptor beta chain is a study of T-cell memory formation after mild COVID-19. Study as a whole: TCR clusters were mostly donor specific.

One entry per CDR3 protein results from TCRdb running MiXCR on the 5' RACE reads. The table shows some 120,000 distinct CDR3 sequences, with approximately 15% occurring only once. Study results and limitations: Second-wave clones peaking on day 37 lacked confirmed SARS-CoV-2 specificity. Pre-infection memory held some responding clones, suggesting pre-existing cross-reactive T cells responded.

The CDR3 is 14 amino acids. Trimming stripped 3 bases from V and 3 bases from J, with 12 bases between. A remark on this clonotype: The antigen remains unidentified.

Source material: PBMCs or a T cell subset sorted from them (not recorded which). This chain connects TRBV12-3 or TRBV12-4 to TRBJ2-7; D possibly uses TRBD1 or TRBD2 (5 bases each). The source is an adult woman who had mild COVID-19 (a few samples of this study predate the infection). Cell type and time point are not known. The CDR3, as DNA: TGTGCCAGCAGTTTCTTCGGGGCGAACTACGAGCAGTACTTC. Translating gives CASSFFGANYEQYF.